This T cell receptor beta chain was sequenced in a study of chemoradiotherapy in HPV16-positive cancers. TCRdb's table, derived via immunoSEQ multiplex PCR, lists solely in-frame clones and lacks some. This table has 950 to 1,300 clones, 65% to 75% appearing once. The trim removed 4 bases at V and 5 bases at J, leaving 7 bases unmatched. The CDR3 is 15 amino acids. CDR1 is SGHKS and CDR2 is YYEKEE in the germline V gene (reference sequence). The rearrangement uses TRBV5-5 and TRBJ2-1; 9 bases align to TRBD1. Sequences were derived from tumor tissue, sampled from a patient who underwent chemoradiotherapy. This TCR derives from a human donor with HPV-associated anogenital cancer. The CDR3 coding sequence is TGTGCCAGCAGCCTAGGGACAGGGACGAACAATGAGCAGTTCTTC. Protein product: CASSLGTGTNNEQFF.